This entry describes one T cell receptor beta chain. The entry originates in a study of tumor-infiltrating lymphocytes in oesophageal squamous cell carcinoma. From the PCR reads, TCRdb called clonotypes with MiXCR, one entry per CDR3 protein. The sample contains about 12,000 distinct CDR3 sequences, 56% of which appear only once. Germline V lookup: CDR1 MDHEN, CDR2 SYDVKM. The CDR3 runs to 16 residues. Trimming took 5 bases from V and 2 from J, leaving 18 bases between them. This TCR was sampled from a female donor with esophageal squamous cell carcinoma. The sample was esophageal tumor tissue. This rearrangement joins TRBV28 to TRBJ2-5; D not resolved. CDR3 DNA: TGTGCCAGCAGTCCCTACCGGACCGAGTTACAAGAGACCCAGTACTTC. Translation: CASSPYRTELQETQYF.